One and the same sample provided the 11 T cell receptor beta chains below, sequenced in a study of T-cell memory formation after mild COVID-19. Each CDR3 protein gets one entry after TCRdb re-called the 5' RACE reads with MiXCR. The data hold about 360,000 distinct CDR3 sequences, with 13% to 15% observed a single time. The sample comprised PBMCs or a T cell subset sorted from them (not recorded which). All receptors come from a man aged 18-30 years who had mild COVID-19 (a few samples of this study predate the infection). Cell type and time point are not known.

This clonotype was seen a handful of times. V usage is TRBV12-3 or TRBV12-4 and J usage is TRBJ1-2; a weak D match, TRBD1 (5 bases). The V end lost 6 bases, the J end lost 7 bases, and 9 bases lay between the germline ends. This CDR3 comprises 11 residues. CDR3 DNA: TGTGCCAGCAGCGGGACCGGTGGCTACACCTTC. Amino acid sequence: CASSGTGGYTF.

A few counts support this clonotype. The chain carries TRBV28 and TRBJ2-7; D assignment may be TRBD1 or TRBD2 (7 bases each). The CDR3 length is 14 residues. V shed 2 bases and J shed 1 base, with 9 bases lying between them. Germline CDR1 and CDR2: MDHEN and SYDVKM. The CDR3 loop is CASSLQGGSYEQYV. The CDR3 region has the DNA TGTGCCAGCAGTTTACAGGGGGGGTCCTACGAGCAGTACGTC.

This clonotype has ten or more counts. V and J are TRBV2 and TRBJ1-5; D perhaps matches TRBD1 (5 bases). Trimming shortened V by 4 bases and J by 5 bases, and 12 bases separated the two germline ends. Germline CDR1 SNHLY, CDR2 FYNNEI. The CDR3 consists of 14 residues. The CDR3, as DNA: TGTGCCAGCAGTGCTACAGGAAATGATCAGCCCCAGCATTTT. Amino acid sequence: CASSATGNDQPQHF.

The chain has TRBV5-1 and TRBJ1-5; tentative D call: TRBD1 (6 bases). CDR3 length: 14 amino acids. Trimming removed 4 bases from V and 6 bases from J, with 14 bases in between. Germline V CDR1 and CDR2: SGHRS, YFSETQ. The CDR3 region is CASSPNRVGQPQHF. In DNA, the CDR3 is TGCGCCAGCAGCCCAAACAGGGTAGGTCAGCCCCAGCATTTT.

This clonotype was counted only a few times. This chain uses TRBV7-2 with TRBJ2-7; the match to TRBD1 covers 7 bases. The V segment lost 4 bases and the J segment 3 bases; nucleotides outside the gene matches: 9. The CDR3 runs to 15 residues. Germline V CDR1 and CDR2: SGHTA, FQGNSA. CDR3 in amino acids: CASSSTGVQSYEQYF. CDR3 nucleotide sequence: TGTGCCAGCAGCTCTACAGGGGTGCAGAGCTACGAGCAGTACTTC.

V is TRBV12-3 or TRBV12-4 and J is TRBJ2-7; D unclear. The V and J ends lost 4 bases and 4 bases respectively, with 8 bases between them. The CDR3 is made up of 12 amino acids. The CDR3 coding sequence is TGTGCCAGCAGTTCCCAACTATACGAGCAGTACTTC. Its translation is CASSSQLYEQYF.

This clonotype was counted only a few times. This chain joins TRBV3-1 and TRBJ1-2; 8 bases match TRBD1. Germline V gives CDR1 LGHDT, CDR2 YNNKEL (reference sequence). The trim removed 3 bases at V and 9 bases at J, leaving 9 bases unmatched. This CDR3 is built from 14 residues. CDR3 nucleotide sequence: TGTGCCAGCAGCCACCAGGGGACAGGCGCTCGCTACACCTTC. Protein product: CASSHQGTGARYTF.

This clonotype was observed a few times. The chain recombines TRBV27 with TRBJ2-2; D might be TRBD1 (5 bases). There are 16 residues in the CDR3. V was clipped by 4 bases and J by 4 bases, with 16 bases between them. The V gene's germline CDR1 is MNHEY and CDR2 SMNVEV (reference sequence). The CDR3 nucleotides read TGTGCCAGCAGTTCTCCCTCAGGGTGGGGCACCGGGGAGCTGTTTTTT. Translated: CASSSPSGWGTGELFF.

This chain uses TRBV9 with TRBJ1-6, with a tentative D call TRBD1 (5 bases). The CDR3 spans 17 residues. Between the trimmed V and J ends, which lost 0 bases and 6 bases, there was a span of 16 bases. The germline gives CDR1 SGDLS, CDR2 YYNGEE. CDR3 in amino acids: CASSVGAPGPINSPLHF. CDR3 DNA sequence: TGTGCCAGCAGCGTAGGGGCACCGGGACCGATTAATTCACCCCTCCACTTT.

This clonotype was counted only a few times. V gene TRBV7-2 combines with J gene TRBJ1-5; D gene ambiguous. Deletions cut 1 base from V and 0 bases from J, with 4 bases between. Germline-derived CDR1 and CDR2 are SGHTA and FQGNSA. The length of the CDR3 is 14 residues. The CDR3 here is CASSLDSSNQPQHF. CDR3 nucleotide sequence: TGTGCCAGCAGCTTAGACAGTAGCAATCAGCCCCAGCATTTT.

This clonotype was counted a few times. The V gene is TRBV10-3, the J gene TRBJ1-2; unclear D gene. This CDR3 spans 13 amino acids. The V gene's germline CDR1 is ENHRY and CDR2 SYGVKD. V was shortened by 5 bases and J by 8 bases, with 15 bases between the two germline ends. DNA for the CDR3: TGTGCCATCAGTACAACGGCCACGAACGGCTACACCTTC. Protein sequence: CAISTTATNGYTF.